A single T cell receptor (beta chain) is shown here with its context. By how much of the sample it makes up, this clonotype is medium-sized (0.01 to 0.1%). Its specific antigen is unknown. No clone much larger than this one lies a single base away; base qualities are absent. These data come from a study of T cell repertoires in aging, cancer and after chemotherapy (dated by TCRdb to between 2018 and 2021). Background for the entire study: Donors spanned six age groups from 30 or younger to 70 or older, with at least three individuals per group. In the hematological group, paired pre- and post-chemotherapy samples were obtained from chronic lymphocytic leukemia patients treated with fludarabine- or bendamustine-based regimens. The complete dataset included some 9 million TCR reads. To examine immunoaging and T cell reconstitution after chemotherapy, the study profiled TCR beta repertoires in peripheral blood from healthy donors and cancer patients. A cohort of over 200 cancer patients (roughly 90 with hematological and around 130 with solid cancers) was assembled, and 100 or so healthy donors were included as a reference group.

Taken from cysteine to phenylalanine, the CDR3 has 15 residues. Just CDR3 DNA is preserved here, 45 bases in frame from base 1. The junction shows trimming of 5 bases on V and 2 bases on J, and the gene matches do not reach 7 bases of it. For CDR1 and CDR2, the germline V gene (reference sequence) lists SEHNR and FQNEAQ. Results and caveats for the whole study, not just this receptor: An increase in median generation probability over the chemotherapy interval was observed in both cancer cohorts, suggesting that the repertoire was reconstituted through rebound thymic output. According to the authors, the repertoire data do not permit conclusions about immunological memory after chemotherapy. Untreated patients with hematological or solid cancers showed significantly lower blood TCR diversity and higher clonality than age-matched healthy donors. Lymphoid organ infiltration was present in the hematological cancer patients, and this infiltration may itself impair thymic emigration or the expansion of peripheral T cells. In healthy donors, the decline in TCR diversity with age was mainly due to loss of richness, whereas in cancer patients loss of evenness also played a role.

Multiplex touch-down PCR with a mixed TRB-A/B primer pool was used to amplify rearranged TRB sequences covering the V, D and J segments. Illumina adapters and sample indices were attached to the amplicons in two consecutive PCR reactions using Phusion HS II polymerase. After gel purification with the NucleoSpin Gel and PCR Clean-up kit, the amplicons were checked using Qubit and an Agilent 2100 Bioanalyzer. Sequencing of the libraries was done on an Illumina MiSeq with paired-end, single-indexed 600-cycle runs. As for the authors' bioinformatics: MiXCR versions 2.12 and 3.0.5 were used to process TRB sequences. Each unique CDR3 nucleotide sequence was counted as one clone, and only productive sequences with at least two reads were retained. Repertoire metrics included Shannon diversity, evenness, clonality (one minus evenness), and alpha-parameterized diversity profiles from alpha 0 to 5. The IGoR algorithm was used to calculate generation probabilities of clones in the paired pre- and post-chemotherapy samples. TCRdb applied fastp at Q25 and MiXCR to the public reads, then kept only in-frame beta chains. Rows are unified per CDR3 protein, each entry keeping the most common DNA and genes. The V and J calls reflect TCRdb's pipeline rather than the authors' work. The sample table lists roughly 780 distinct CDR3 sequences, roughly 25% of them with a count of one. In total, the top ten clones hold about 38% of the sample.

TCR beta rearrangements were amplified from genomic DNA extracted from peripheral blood rather than from sorted cells or RNA. The rearranged segments are TRBV7-9 and TRBJ2-3, with 7 central nucleotides matching TRBD2. The sequenced sample was blood. This TCR came from a human donor with a blood cancer. For the CDR3, the sequence is CASSPIAGPTDTQYF. The bases read TGTGCCAGCAGCCCGATAGCGGGTCCCACAGATACGCAGTATTTT.